This note documents a single T cell receptor beta chain sequence. The antigen is unknown. This sample is drawn from a study of T-cell memory formation after mild COVID-19. Notes on the study in general: A second wave of clones peaked on day 37, and their SARS-CoV-2 specificity went unconfirmed.

The germline V gene has CDR1 SGHVS and CDR2 FQNEAQ. Between the trimmed V and J ends, which lost 5 bases and 10 bases, there was a span of 9 bases. The CDR3 totals 12 residues. Barcoded TCR alpha and TCR beta cDNA libraries with UMIs came from 5'RACE using constant-segment primers. TCRdb passed the 5' RACE reads through MiXCR, listing each CDR3 protein once. Of roughly 250,000 distinct CDR3 sequences listed, 15% to 20% are singletons. What was sequenced was PBMCs or a T cell subset sorted from them (not recorded which). This rearrangement joins TRBV7-8 to TRBJ1-6, with D perhaps TRBD1 (6 bases). The clonotype comes from a man in his late teens or twenties who had mild COVID-19 (a few samples of this study predate the infection). Cell type and time point are not known. The CDR3 DNA reads as TGTGCCAGCAGCCCAAGGGGGTCACCCCTCCACTTT. Translating it yields CASSPRGSPLHF.